The T cell receptor beta chain described here comes from a study of T-cell memory formation after mild COVID-19 (dated by TCRdb to the early 2020s). A note on the overall study: TCR sequence clusters from the two donors were largely donor specific. The cohort comprised two young, previously healthy adult volunteers, one female and one male. T-cell clones expanding and contracting after mild COVID-19 in two donors were tracked by longitudinal TCRalpha and TCRbeta repertoire sequencing. Broad study findings and their caveats: The study included only a couple of mild cases, and larger cohorts that include severe cases with pre-infection samples were judged to be necessary. Contracting CD4+ clones turned up mainly in the CM and EM memory subsets, whereas EMRA was where CD8+ clones were enriched. Some responding clones were detected in pre-infection memory, suggesting pre-existing cross-reactive memory T cells joined the SARS-CoV-2 response. SARS-CoV-2 specificity was not confirmed for the second-wave clones peaking on day 37. From day 15 to 85, contracting clones showed balanced CD4/CD8 phenotypes, whereas a second wave of clones that expanded from day 15 to 37 leaned towards CD4+.

V is cut by 2 bases and J by 1 base, and the space between the germline ends is 8 bases. From a lookup of the germline V gene (reference sequence), CDR1 and CDR2 are LGHDT and YNNKEL. From its cysteine to its phenylalanine, the CDR3 spans 15 amino acids. The retained sequence is limited to the CDR3, 45 bases, with the frame set at the first base. The reads were generated on an Illumina NovaSeq 6000. cDNA libraries for TCRalpha and TCRbeta were prepared by 5'RACE using constant-segment primers, with sample barcodes and unique molecular identifiers added. Trizol reagent was used to extract RNA from every sample. Library amplification was performed in two PCR steps, and a second sample barcode and Illumina TruSeq adapters were introduced in the second step. Libraries were sequenced on an Illumina NovaSeq with 2 x 150 bp paired-end reads. Processing in the source paper ran as follows. With migec v1.2.7, reads were demultiplexed and then collapsed into UMI-guided consensus sequences. Using mixcr v2.1.11, UMI consensuses were aligned to TRA and TRB V and J templates and then assembled into clonotypes. A clonotype was counted as expanded or contracted only if both edgeR and NoisET called the change significant, with noise models trained on biological replicates. For edgeR calls, the thresholds were a false discovery rate-adjusted p below 0.01 and a log2 fold-change of 1. As an exploratory analysis of dynamics, max-normalized trajectories of the 1000 most abundant clonotypes were examined with PCA combined with hierarchical clustering. Separately sequenced CD4+ and CD8+ repertoires were used to assign the CD4 or CD8 phenotype of responding clones. TCRdb handled the public reads itself, with Q25 trimming in fastp and clone calling in MiXCR, and kept productive beta chains. Identical CDR3 protein sequences are pooled into one entry, listed with their most common genes and DNA. The authors' filters were not applied to this entry. Within this sample are 45,000 to 65,000 distinct CDR3 sequences, with roughly 9% of them counted one time only. About an eighth of the sample comes from the top ten.

This clonotype appeared many times. What this receptor recognizes is not known. No much larger clone is present one base from it, and per-base qualities are unavailable. PBMCs were isolated by Ficoll-Paque density gradient centrifugation. The receptor was derived from an adult woman who had mild COVID-19 (a few samples of this study predate the infection). The sample titles of this study are shuffled in the database, so cell type and time point are left out; the donor was told from shared clones. Sequencing input: PBMCs or a T cell subset sorted from them (not recorded which). The receptor chain draws on TRBV3-1 and TRBJ2-2; TRBD1 is possibly the D segment (5 matching bases). The nucleotides read TGTGCCAGCAGCCAACGTGGACAGAACACCGGGGAGCTGTTTTTT. Its amino acids are CASSQRGQNTGELFF.